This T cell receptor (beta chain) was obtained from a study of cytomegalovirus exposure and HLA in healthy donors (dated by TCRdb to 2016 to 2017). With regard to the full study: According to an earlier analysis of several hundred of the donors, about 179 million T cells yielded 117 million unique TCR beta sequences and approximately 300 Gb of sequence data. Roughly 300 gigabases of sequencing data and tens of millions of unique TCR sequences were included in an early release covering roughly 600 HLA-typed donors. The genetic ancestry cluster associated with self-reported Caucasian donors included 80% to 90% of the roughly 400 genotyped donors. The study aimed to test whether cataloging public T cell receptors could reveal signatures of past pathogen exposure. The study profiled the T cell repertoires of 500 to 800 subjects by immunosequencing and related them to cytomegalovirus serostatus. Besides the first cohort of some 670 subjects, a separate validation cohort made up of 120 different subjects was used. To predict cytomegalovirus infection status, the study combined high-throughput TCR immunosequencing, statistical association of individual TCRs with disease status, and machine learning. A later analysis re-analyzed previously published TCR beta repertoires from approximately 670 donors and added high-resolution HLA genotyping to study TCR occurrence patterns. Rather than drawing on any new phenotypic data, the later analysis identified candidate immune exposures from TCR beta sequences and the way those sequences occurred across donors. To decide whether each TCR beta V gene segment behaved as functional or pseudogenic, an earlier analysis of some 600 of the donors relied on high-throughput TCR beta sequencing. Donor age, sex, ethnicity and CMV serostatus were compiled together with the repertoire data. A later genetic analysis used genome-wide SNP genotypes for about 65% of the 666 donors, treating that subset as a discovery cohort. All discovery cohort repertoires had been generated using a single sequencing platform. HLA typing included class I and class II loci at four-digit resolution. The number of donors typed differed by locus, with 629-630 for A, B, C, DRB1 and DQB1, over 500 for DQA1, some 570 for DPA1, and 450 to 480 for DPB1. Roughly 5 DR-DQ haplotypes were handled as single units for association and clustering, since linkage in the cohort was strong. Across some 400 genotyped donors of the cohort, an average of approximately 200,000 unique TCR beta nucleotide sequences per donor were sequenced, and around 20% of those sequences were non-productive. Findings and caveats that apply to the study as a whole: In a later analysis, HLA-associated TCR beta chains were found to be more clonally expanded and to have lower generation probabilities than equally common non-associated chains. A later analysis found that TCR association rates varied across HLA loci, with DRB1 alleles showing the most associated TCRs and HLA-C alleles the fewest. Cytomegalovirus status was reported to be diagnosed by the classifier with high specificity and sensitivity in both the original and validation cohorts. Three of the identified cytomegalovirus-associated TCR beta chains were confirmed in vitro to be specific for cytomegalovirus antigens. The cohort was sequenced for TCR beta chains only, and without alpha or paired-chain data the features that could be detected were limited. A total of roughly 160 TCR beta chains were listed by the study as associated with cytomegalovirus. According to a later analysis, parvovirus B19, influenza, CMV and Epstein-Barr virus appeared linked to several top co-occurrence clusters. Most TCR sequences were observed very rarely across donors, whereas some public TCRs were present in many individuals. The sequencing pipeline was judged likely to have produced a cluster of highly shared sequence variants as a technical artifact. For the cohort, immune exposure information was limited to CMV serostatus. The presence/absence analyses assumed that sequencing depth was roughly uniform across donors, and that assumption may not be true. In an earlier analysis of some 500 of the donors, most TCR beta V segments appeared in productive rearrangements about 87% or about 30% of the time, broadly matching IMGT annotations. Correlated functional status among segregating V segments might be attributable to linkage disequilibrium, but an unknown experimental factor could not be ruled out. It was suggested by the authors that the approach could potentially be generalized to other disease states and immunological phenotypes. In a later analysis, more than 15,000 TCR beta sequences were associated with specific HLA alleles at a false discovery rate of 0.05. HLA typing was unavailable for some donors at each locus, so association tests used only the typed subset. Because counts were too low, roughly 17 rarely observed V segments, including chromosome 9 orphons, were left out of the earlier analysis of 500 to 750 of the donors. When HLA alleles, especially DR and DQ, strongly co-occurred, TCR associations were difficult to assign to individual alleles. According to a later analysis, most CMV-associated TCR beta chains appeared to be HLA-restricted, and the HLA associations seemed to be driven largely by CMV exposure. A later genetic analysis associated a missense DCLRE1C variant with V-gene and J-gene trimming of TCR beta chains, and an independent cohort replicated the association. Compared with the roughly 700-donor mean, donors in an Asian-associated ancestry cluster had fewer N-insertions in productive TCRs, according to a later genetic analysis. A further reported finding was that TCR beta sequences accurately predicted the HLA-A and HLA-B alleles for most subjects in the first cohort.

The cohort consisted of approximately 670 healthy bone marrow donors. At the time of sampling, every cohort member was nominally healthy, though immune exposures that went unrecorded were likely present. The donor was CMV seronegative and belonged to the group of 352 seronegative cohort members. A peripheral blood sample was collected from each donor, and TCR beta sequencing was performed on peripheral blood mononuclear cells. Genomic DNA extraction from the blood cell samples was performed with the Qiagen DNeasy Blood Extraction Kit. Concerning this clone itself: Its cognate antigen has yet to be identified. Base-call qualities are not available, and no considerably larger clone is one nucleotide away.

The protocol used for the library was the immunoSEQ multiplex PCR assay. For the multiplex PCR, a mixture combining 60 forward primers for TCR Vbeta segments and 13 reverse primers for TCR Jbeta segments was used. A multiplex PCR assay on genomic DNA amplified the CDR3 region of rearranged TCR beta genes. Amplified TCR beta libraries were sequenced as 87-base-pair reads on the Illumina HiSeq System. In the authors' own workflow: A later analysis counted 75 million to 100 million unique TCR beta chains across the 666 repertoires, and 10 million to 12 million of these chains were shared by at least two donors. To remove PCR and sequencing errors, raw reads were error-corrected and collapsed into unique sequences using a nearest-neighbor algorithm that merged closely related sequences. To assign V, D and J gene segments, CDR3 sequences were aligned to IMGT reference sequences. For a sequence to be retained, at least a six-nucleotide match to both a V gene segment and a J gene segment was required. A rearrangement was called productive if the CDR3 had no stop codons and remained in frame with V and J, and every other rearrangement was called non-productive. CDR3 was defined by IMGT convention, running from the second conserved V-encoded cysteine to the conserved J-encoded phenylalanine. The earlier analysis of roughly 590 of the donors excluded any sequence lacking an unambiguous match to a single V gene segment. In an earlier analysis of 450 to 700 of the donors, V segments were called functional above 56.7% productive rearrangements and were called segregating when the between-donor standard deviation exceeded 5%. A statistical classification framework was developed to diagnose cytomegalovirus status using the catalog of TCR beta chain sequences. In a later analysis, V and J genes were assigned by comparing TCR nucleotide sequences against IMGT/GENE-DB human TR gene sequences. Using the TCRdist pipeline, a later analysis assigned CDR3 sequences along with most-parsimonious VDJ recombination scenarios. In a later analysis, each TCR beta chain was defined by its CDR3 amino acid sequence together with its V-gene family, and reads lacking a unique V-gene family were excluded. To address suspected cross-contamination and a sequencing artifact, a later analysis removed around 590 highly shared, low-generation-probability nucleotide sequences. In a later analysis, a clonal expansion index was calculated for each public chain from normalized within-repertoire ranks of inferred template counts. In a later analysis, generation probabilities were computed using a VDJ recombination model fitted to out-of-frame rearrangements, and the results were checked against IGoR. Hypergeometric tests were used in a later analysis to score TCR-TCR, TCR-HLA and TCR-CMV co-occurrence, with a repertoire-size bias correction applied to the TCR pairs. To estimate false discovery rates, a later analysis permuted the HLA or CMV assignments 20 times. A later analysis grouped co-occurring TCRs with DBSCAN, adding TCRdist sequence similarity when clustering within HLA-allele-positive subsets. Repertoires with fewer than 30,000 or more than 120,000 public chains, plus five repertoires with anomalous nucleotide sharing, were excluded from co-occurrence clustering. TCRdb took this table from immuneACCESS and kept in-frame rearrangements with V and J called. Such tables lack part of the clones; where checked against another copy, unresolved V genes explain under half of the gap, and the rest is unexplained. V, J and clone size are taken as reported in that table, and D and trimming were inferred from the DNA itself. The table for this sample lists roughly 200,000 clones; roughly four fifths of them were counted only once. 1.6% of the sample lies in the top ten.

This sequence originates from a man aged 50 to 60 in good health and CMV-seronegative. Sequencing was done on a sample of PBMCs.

The CDR3 region: CASSLRPPRGHTEAFF. The nucleotide sequence is TGTGCCAGCAGCCTCAGGCCTCCCAGGGGGCACACTGAAGCTTTCTTT. This chain is built from TRBV27 and TRBJ1-1; TRBD1 fits 8 bases in the junction. Reading the germline V gene (reference sequence) gives CDR1 MNHEY and CDR2 SMNVEV. Reading from cysteine to phenylalanine, the CDR3 counts 16 amino acids. Solely the CDR3 DNA is kept, with 48 bases framed from the first base. V has 6 bases trimmed and J has 3 bases trimmed; junction bases matching no gene number 12.